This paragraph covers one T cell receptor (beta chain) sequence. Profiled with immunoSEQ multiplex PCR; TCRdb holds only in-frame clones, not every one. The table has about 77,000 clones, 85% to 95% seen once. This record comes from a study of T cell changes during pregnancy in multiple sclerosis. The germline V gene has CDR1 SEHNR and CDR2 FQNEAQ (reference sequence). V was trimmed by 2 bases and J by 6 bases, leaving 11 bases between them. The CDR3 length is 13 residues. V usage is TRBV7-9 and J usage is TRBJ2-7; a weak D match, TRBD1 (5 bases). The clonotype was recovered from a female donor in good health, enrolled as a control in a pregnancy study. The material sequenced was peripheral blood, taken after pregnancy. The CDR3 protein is CASSLSPGFEQYF. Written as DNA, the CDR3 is TGTGCCAGCAGCTTATCCCCAGGGTTCGAGCAGTACTTC.